This is a list of T cell receptor beta chains from one sample in a study of blood T cell repertoires in COVID-19. Data came from immunoSEQ multiplex PCR; TCRdb stores just in-frame clones and leaves some out. The sample contains about 150,000 clones, approximately 82% of which appear only once. Sequencing was performed on peripheral blood. Every receptor here comes from a woman in her 70s who had recovered from COVID-19. Both conserved end residues are part of each CDR3. Each record gives: V gene, J gene, clone size, D gene, CDR3 protein, CDR3 DNA. The D gene is left open where the match is weak. Size is stated for part of the rows, as once, few or many counts, or as a class when the clone is expanded.

>TRBV18|TRBJ2-5|-|-
CASSPPSQETQYF
TGTGCCAGCTCACCCCCCTCGCAAGAGACCCAGTACTTC
>TRBV21-1|TRBJ1-5|-|-
CVNQPQHF
TGTGTAAATCAGCCCCAGCATTTT
>TRBV19|TRBJ2-7|-|-
CASSLGTYYEQYF
TGTGCCAGTAGTCTAGGCACCTACTACGAGCAGTACTTC
>TRBV7-2|TRBJ1-5|few|-
CASSPGAGNNQPQHF
TGTGCCAGCAGCCCAGGGGCAGGGAACAATCAGCCCCAGCATTTT
>TRBV7-9|TRBJ2-1|-|TRBD2
CATSASGYNEQFF
TGTGCCACGTCGGCTAGCGGGTACAATGAGCAGTTCTTC
>TRBV6-5|TRBJ1-6|-|-
CASRERESLGSPLHF
TGTGCCAGCAGGGAGAGGGAATCCCTGGGTTCACCCCTCCACTTT
>TRBV10-3|TRBJ1-2|-|-
CAISESLDLEGYTF
TGTGCCATCAGTGAGTCTCTGGACTTAGAAGGCTACACCTTC
>TRBV27|TRBJ2-1|-|-
CASRQKGGGYNEQFF
TGTGCCAGCAGGCAGAAAGGGGGGGGCTACAATGAGCAGTTCTTC
>TRBV13|TRBJ2-7|-|-
CASSQQGVSYEQYF
TGTGCCAGCAGCCAGCAGGGCGTATCCTACGAGCAGTACTTC
>TRBV18|TRBJ1-2|-|TRBD1
CASSPDREVYGYTF
TGTGCCAGCTCACCCGACAGGGAGGTTTATGGCTACACCTTC
>TRBV14|TRBJ2-6|-|-
CASSQGGPLSGANVLTF
TGTGCCAGCAGCCAGGGGGGACCGCTCTCTGGGGCCAACGTCCTGACTTTC
>TRBV4-2|TRBJ2-3|-|-
CASSHRSPPTDTQYF
TGTGCCAGCAGCCATCGGAGCCCCCCCACAGATACGCAGTATTTT
>TRBV18|TRBJ2-3|once|TRBD1
CASSPGQGSTDTQYF
TGTGCCAGCTCACCGGGACAGGGGAGCACAGATACGCAGTATTTT
>TRBV11-3|TRBJ2-2|-|-
CASSSRGNTGELFF
TGTGCCAGCAGCTCCCGGGGGAACACCGGGGAGCTGTTTTTT
>TRBV12-3/TRBV12-4|TRBJ1-2|-|TRBD1
CASSRDRDYGYTF
TGTGCCAGCAGCCGGGACAGGGACTATGGCTACACCTTC
>TRBV3-1/TRBV3-2|TRBJ1-3|once|-
CASSLLQSGNTIYF
TGTGCCAGCAGCCTACTACAATCTGGAAACACCATATATTTT
>TRBV9|TRBJ1-3|-|-
CASSVAGGWGRDTIYF
TGTGCCAGCAGCGTAGCGGGGGGATGGGGCCGGGACACCATATATTTT
>TRBV6-2/TRBV6-3|TRBJ2-5|-|-
CASSHGGTQYF
TGTGCCAGCAGTCACGGCGGGACCCAGTACTTC
>TRBV5-1|TRBJ1-1|-|TRBD1
CASSSAFTGDTEAFF
TGCGCCAGCAGCTCGGCGTTTACAGGGGACACTGAAGCTTTCTTT